Shown below are 15 T cell receptor beta chains from a single sample sequenced in a study of T-cell memory formation after mild COVID-19. Each CDR3 protein is one row after TCRdb ran MiXCR on the 5' RACE reads. The table has hundreds of thousands of distinct CDR3 sequences, roughly 17% seen once; the top ten hold around 8.1%. The sequenced sample consisted of PBMCs or a T cell subset sorted from them (not recorded which). Receptor source: an adult woman who had mild COVID-19 (a few samples of this study predate the infection). Cell type and time point are not known.

This clonotype was seen ten or more times. The chain is built from TRBV5-1 and TRBJ2-7; D is ambiguous. Germline V gives CDR1 SGHRS, CDR2 YFSETQ. The CDR3 sequence is 13 residues long. Trimming cost V 0 bases and J 4 bases, with 8 bases left between them. Here the CDR3 reads CASSLGRWYEQYF. CDR3 DNA sequence: TGCGCCAGCAGCTTGGGCAGATGGTACGAGCAGTACTTC. Supplemented by reference TRBV5-1 and TRBJ2-7, the full variable domain reads KAGVTQTPRYLIKTRGQQVTLSCSPISGHRSVSWYQQTPGQGLQFLFEYFSETQRNKGNFPGRFSGRQFSNSRSEMNVSTLELGDSALYLCASSLGRWYEQYFGPGTRLTVT.

The rearrangement links TRBV7-2 to TRBJ2-1, with 8 bases identical to TRBD1. Germline loops: CDR1 SGHTA, CDR2 FQGNSA. V lost 4 bases, J lost 6 bases, and 8 bases stayed unmatched. This CDR3 is 15 amino acids long. CDR3 residues: CASSSRTGLGNEQFF. Here the CDR3 DNA reads TGTGCCAGCAGCTCTCGGACAGGGTTGGGCAATGAGCAGTTCTTC.

This sequence joins TRBV12-3 or TRBV12-4 and TRBJ1-2, with D maybe TRBD1 (5 bases). The ends were cut back, 5 bases at V and 6 bases at J, with 13 bases in the middle. This CDR3 region has 13 residues. CDR3 nucleotides: TGTGCCAGCAGTCCCGCGAGGGGAGATGGCTACACCTTC. Amino acid sequence: CASSPARGDGYTF.

For this clonotype: Since a much larger clone is just one base distant, this may be a read error. V usage is TRBV6-2 or TRBV6-3 and J usage is TRBJ1-1; tentative D call: TRBD1 (5 bases). Trimming took 2 bases from V and 1 from J, leaving 8 bases between them. The CDR3 is 14 amino acids. CDR1 and CDR2 (germline): MNHEY, SVGEGT. This chain's CDR3 is CASSYPQGNTEAFF. In nucleotides, the CDR3 is TGTGCCAGCAGTTACCCCCAGGGGAACACTGAAGCTTTCTTT.

V and J are TRBV4-1 and TRBJ2-1; unclear D gene. This CDR3 has 14 amino acids. CDR1 is MGHRA, CDR2 YSYEKL, per germline. V shed 5 bases and J shed 1 base, with 9 bases lying between them. For the CDR3, the DNA is TGCGCCAGCAGCGCGGCTGGATCCTACAATGAGCAGTTCTTC. Encoded protein: CASSAAGSYNEQFF.

This chain links TRBV18 with TRBJ2-6; D possibly corresponds to TRBD1 (6 bases). Germline V lookup: CDR1 KGHSH, CDR2 LQKENI. There are 17 residues in the CDR3. V was trimmed by 0 bases and J by 2 bases, leaving 11 bases between them. Written as DNA, the CDR3 is TGTGCCAGCTCACCACCAGAGGGGGTGGCTGGGGCCAACGTCCTGACTTTC. The encoded protein is CASSPPEGVAGANVLTF.

This clonotype was counted only a few times. The rearrangement uses TRBV12-3 or TRBV12-4 and TRBJ1-6; D possibly corresponds to TRBD1 (6 bases). CDR3 length equals 15 residues. V lost 7 bases and J lost 6, with 16 bases in between. The CDR3, as DNA: TGTGCCAGCACATACCAACAGGGAGGTAATTCACCCCTCCACTTT. It specifies CASTYQQGGNSPLHF.

The chain carries TRBV7-2 and TRBJ2-2; D not certain. Germline CDR1 and CDR2: SGHTA and FQGNSA. Trimming shortened V by 5 bases and J by 5 bases, and 6 bases separated the two germline ends. This CDR3 is built from 12 residues. The DNA of the CDR3 is TGTGCCAGCAGCCGATTAACCGGGGAGCTGTTTTTT. This sequence encodes CASSRLTGELFF.

The chain couples TRBV15 to TRBJ1-1; 8 nucleotides align to TRBD1. The CDR3 runs to 13 residues. J was trimmed by 0 bases and V by 9 bases; bases with no gene match: 3. Germline V gives CDR1 LNHNV, CDR2 YYDKDF (reference sequence). The CDR3 spells CATRQGMNTEAFF. Here the CDR3 DNA reads TGTGCCACTCGACAGGGGATGAACACTGAAGCTTTCTTT.

The V call is TRBV4-1, the J call TRBJ1-2; D unresolved. Germline V CDR1 and CDR2: MGHRA, YSYEKL. The CDR3 sequence is 15 residues long. Trimming removed 0 bases at V and 1 base at J, with 9 bases between. The CDR3 nucleotides are TGCGCCAGCAGCCAAGAAGGGAGCTTTAACTATGGCTACACCTTC. Translation: CASSQEGSFNYGYTF.

A few counts support this clonotype. The J gene is TRBJ2-6, the V gene TRBV5-1; D remains ambiguous. The CDR3 contains 16 residues. V was pared by 0 bases and J by 0 bases, with 7 bases between. The V gene's germline CDR1 is SGHRS and CDR2 YFSETQ. The CDR3 region is CASSLAIDSGANVLTF. In nucleotides, the CDR3 is TGCGCCAGCAGCTTGGCCATTGACTCTGGGGCCAACGTCCTGACTTTC.

The J gene is TRBJ2-7, the V gene TRBV12-3 or TRBV12-4; no clear D gene. There are 14 residues in the CDR3. The V end was cut by 6 bases, the J end by 2 bases, with 14 bases between. DNA of the CDR3: TGTGCCAGCAGCCCCGCCAGGCCCGCCTACGAGCAGTACTTC. It translates to CASSPARPAYEQYF.

The rearrangement links TRBV9 to TRBJ2-1; 7 positions agree with TRBD2. V dropped 0 bases and J dropped 0; count of bases not matched to a gene: 6. The CDR3 is 17 residues long. The germline CDR1 and CDR2 sequences are SGDLS and YYNGEE. The CDR3 loop is CASSVGQKRGSYNEQFF. Written as DNA, the CDR3 is TGTGCCAGCAGCGTAGGCCAGAAGCGGGGCTCCTACAATGAGCAGTTCTTC.

There are a few counts of this clonotype. The chain has TRBV29-1 and TRBJ2-6; D not resolved. V lost 6 bases to trimming and J lost 0 bases, with 15 bases between them. Germline V gives CDR1 SQVTM, CDR2 ANQGSEA. This CDR3 spans 16 amino acids. The CDR3 loop is CSVLDGSHSGANVLTF. As DNA, the CDR3 is TGCAGCGTACTGGACGGATCCCACTCTGGGGCCAACGTCCTGACTTTC.

This clonotype has at least ten counts. V and J are TRBV9 and TRBJ2-7; TRBD1 or TRBD2 may be the D gene (6 bases each). The CDR3 contains 16 residues. Looked up from germline, CDR1 is SGDLS and CDR2 is YYNGEE. V lost 4 bases and J lost 0, with 17 bases in between. CDR3 region: CASSPQGGLHSYEQYF. CDR3 DNA sequence: TGTGCCAGCAGCCCACAGGGAGGACTCCACTCCTACGAGCAGTACTTC.